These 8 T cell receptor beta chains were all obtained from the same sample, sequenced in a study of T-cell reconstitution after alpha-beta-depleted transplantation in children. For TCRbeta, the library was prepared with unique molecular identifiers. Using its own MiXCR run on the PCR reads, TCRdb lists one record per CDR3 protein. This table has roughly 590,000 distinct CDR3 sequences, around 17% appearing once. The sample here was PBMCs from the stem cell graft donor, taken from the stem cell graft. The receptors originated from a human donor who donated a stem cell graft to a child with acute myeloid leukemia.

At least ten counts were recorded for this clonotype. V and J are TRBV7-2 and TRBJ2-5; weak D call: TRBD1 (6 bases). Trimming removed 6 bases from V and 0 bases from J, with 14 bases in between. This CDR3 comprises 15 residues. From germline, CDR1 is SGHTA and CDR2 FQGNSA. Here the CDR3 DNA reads TGTGCCAGCAGGCATGACCGGGACAACCAAGAGACCCAGTACTTC. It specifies CASRHDRDNQETQYF. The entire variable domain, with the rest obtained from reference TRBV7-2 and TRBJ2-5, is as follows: GAGVSQSPSNKVTEKGKDVELRCDPISGHTALYWYRQSLGQGLEFLIYFQGNSAPDKSGLPSDRFSAERTGGSVSTLTIQRTQQEDSAVYLCASRHDRDNQETQYFGPGTRLLVL.

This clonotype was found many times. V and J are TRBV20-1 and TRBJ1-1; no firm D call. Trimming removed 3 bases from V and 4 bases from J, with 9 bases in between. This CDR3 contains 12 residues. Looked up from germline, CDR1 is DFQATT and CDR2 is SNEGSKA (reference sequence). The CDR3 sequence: CSASMSGTEAFF. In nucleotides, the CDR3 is TGCAGTGCTAGCATGTCTGGCACTGAAGCTTTCTTT.

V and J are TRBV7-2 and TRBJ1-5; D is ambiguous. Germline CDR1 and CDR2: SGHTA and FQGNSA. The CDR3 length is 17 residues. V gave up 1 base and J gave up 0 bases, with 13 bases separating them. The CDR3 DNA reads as TGTGCCAGCAGCTTAGGGGGAAGCCTTAATAGCAATCAGCCCCAGCATTTT. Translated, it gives CASSLGGSLNSNQPQHF.

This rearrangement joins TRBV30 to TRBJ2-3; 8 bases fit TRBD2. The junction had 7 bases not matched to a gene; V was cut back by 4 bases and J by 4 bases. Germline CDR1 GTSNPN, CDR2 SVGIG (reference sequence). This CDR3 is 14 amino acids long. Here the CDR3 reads CAWTRRGAPDTQYF. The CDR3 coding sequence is TGTGCCTGGACTCGGCGGGGGGCCCCAGATACGCAGTATTTT.

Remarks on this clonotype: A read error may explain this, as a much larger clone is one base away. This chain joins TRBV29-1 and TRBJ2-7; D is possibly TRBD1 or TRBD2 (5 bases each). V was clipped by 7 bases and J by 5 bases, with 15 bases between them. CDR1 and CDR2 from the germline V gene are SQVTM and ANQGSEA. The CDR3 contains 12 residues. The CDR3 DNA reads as TGCAGCGAACAGGCATGGGAGAACGAGCAGTACGTC. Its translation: CSEQAWENEQYV.

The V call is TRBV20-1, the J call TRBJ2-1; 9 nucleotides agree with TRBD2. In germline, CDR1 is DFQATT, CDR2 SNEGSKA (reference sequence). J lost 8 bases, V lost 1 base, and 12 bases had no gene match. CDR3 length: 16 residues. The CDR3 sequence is CSARVLAGPSTDEQFF. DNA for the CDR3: TGCAGTGCTAGAGTTCTAGCGGGGCCTTCTACCGATGAGCAGTTCTTC.

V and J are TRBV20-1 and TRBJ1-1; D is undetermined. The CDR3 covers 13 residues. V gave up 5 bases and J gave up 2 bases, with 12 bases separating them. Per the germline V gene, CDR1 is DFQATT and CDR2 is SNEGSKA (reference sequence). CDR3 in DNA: TGCAGTGCTCCCCGGTACAGCAACACTGAAGCTTTCTTT. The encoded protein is CSAPRYSNTEAFF.

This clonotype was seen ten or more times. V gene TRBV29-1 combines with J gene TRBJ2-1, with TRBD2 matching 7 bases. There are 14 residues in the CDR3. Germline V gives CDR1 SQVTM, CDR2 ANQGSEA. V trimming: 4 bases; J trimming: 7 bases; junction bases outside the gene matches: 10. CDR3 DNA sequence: TGCAGCGTTGTGGGTGCGGGGGTGACTAATGAGCAGTTCTTC. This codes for CSVVGAGVTNEQFF.